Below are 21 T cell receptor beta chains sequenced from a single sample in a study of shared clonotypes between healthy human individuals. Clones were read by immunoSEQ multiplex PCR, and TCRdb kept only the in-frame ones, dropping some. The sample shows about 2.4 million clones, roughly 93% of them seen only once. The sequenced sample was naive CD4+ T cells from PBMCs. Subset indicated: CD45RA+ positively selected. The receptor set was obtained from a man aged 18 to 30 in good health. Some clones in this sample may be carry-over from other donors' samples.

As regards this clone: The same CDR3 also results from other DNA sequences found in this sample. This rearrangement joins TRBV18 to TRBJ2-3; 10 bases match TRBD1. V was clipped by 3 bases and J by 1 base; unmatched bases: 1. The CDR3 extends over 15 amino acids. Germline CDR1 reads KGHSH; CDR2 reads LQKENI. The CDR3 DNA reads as TGTGCCAGCTCACCCGGACAGGGGGGCACAGATACGCAGTATTTT. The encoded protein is CASSPGQGGTDTQYF.

The DNA of the CDR3 is TGTGCCAGCACCAAAGGGGCTAGCTCCTACAATGAGCAGTTCTTC. As protein: CASTKGASSYNEQFF. V is TRBV5-8 and J is TRBJ2-1; tentative D call: TRBD1 (5 bases). Germline assignment: CDR1 SGHTS and CDR2 YDEGEE. Trimming removed 6 bases from V and 0 bases from J, with 13 bases in between. This CDR3 contains 15 residues.

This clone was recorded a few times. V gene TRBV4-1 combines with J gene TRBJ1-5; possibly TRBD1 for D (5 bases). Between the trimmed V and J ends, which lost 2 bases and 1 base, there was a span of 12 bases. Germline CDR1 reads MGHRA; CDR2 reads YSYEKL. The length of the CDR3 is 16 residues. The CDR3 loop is CASSQTVSGSNQPQHF. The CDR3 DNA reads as TGCGCCAGCAGCCAAACTGTGTCAGGGAGCAATCAGCCCCAGCATTTT.

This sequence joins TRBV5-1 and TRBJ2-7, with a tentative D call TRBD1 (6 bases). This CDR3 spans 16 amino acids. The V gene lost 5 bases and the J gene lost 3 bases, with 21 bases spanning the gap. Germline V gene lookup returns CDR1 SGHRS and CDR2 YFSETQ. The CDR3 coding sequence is TGCGCCAGCAGTCCAAGAGTAGCAGGACAGAGCTACGAGCAGTACTTC. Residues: CASSPRVAGQSYEQYF.

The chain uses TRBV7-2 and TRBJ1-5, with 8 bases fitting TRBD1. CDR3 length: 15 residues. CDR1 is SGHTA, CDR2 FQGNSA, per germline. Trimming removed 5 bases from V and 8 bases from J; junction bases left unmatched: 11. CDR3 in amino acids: CASSPGTGSLEPQHF. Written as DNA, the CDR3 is TGTGCCAGCAGCCCCGGGACAGGAAGTCTAGAGCCCCAGCATTTT.

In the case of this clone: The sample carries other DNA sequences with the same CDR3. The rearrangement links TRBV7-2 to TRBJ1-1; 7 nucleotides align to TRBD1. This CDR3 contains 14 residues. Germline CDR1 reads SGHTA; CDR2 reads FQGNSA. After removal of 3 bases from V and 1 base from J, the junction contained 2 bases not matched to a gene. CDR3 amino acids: CASSFQGGNTEAFF. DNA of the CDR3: TGTGCCAGCAGCTTCCAGGGGGGGAACACTGAAGCTTTCTTT.

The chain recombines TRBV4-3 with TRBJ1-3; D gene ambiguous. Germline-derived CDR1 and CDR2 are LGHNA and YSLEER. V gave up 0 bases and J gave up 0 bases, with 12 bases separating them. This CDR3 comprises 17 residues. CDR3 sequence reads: CASSQDVPRYSGNTIYF. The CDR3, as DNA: TGCGCCAGCAGCCAAGATGTCCCCCGATACTCTGGAAACACCATATATTTT.

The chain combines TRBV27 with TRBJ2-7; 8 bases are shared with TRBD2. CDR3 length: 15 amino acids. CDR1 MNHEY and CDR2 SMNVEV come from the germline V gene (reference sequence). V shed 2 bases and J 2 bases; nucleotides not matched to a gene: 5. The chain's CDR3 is CASSLREAGAYEQYF. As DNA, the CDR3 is TGTGCCAGCAGTTTAAGGGAAGCGGGAGCCTACGAGCAGTACTTC.

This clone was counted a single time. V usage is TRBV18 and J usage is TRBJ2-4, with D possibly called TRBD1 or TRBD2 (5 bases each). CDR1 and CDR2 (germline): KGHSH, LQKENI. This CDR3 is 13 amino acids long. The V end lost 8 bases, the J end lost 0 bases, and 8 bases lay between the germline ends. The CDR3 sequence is CASGGLAKNIQYF. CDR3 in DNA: TGTGCCAGCGGGGGTCTAGCCAAAAACATTCAGTACTTC.

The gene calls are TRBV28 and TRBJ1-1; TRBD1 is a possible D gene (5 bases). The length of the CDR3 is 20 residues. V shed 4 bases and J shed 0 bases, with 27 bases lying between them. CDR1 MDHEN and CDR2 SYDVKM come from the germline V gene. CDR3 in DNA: TGTGCCAGCAGTTCGTACAGACGAGACAGCGACGGCAGCATGAACACTGAAGCTTTCTTT. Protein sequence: CASSSYRRDSDGSMNTEAFF.

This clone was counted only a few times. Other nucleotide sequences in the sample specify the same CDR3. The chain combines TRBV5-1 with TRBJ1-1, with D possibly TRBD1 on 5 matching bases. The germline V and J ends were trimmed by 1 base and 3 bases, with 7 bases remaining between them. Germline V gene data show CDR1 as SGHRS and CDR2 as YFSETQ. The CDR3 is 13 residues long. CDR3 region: CASSLTGDTEAFF. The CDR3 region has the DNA TGCGCCAGCAGCTTGACAGGAGACACTGAAGCTTTCTTT.

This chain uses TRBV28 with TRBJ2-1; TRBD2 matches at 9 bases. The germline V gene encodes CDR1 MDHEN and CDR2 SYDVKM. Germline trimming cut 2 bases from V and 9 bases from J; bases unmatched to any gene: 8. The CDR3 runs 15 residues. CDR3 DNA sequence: TGTGCCAGCAGTTTAGTAGCTAGCGGGAAAGGTGAGCAGTTCTTC. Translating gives CASSLVASGKGEQFF.

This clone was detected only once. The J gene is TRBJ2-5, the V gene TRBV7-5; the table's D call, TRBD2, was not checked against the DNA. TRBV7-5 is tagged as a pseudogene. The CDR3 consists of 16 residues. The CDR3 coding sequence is TGTGTCAGAAGCTTACGTAGCGGGAGGGCCGGGGAGACCCAGTACTTC. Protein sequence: CVRSLRSGRAGETQYF.

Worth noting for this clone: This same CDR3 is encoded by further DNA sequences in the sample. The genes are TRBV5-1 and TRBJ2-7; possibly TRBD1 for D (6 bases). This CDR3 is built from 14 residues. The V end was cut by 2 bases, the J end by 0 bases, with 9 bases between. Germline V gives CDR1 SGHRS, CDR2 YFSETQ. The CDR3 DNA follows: TGCGCCAGCAGCTTACAGGGAAGCTCCTACGAGCAGTACTTC. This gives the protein CASSLQGSSYEQYF.

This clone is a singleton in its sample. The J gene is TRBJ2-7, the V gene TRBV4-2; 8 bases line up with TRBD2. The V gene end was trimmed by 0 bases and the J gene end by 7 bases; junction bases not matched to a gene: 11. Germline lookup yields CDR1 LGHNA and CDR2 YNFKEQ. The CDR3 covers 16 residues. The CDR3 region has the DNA TGTGCCAGCAGCCAAGATCCTGGACTAGCAGTTTATGAGCAGTACTTC. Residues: CASSQDPGLAVYEQYF.

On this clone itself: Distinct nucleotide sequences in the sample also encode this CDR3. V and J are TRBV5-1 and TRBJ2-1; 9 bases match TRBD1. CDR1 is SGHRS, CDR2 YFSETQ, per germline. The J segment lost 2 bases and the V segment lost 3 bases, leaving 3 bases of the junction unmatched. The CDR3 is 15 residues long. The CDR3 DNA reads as TGCGCCAGCAGCTCGGGACAGGGTACCTACAATGAGCAGTTCTTC. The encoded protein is CASSSGQGTYNEQFF.

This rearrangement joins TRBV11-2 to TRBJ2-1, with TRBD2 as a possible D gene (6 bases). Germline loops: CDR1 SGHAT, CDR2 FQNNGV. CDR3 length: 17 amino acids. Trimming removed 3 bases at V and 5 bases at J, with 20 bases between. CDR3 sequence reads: CASSFFAREIRDNEQFF. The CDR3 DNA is TGTGCCAGCAGCTTTTTCGCCCGGGAGATCCGGGACAATGAGCAGTTCTTC.

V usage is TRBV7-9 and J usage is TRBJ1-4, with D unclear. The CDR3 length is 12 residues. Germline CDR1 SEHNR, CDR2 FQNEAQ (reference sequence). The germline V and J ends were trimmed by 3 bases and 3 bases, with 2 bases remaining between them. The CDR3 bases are TGTGCCAGCAGCTTGGCTAATGAAAAACTGTTTTTT. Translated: CASSLANEKLFF. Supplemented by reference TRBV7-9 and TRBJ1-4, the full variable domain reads DTGVSQNPRHKITKRGQNVTFRCDPISEHNRLYWYRQTLGQGPEFLTYFQNEAQLEKSRLLSDRFSAERPKGSFSTLEIQRTEQGDSAMYLCASSLANEKLFFGSGTQLSVL.

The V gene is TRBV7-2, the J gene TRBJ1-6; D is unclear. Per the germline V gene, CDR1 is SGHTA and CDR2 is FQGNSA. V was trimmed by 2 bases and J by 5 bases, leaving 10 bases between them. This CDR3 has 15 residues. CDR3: CASSLQANHNSPLHF. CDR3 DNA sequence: TGTGCCAGCAGCTTACAGGCCAACCATAATTCACCCCTCCACTTT.

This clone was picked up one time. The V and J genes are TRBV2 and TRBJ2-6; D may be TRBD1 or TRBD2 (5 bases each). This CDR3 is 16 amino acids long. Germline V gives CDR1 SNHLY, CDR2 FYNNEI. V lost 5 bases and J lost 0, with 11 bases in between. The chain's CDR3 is CASSWGRLSGANVLTF. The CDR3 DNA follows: TGTGCCAGCAGTTGGGGACGTCTCTCTGGGGCCAACGTCCTGACTTTC.

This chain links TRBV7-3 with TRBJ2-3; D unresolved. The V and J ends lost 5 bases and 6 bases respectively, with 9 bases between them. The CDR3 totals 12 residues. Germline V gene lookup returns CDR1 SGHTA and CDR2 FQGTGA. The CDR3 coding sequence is TGTGCCAGCAGCCGGCCTCGGGATACGCAGTATTTT. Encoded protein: CASSRPRDTQYF.